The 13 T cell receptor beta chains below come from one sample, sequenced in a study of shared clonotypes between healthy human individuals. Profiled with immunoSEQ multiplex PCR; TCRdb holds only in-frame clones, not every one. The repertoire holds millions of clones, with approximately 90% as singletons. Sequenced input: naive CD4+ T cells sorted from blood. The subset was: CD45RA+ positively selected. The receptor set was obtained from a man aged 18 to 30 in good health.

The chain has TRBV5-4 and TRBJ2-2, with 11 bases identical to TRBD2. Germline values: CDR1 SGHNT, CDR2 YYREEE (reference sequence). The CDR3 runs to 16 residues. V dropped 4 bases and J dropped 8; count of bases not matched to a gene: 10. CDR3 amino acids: CASSAGLADRAGELFF. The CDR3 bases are TGTGCCAGCAGCGCGGGACTAGCGGACAGGGCGGGGGAGCTGTTTTTT.

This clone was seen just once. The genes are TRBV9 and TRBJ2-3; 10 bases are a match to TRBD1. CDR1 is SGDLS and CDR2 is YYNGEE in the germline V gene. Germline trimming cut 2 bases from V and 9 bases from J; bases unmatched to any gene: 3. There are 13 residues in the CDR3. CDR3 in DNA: TGTGCCAGCAGCGTCGGGGGACAGGGGACGCAGTATTTT. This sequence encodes CASSVGGQGTQYF.

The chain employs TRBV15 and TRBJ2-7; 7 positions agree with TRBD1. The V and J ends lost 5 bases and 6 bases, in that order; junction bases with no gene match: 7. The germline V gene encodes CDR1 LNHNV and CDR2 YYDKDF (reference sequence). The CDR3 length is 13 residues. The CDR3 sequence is CATSANSGGEQYF. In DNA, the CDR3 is TGTGCCACCAGCGCAAACTCAGGGGGCGAGCAGTACTTC.

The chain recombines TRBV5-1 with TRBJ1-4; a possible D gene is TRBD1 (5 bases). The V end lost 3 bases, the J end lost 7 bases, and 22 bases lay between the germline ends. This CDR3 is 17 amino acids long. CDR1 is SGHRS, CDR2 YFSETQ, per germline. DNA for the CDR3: TGCGCCAGCAGCTACTCGTCCCCAGGTGGGGGTGGTGAAAAACTGTTTTTT. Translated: CASSYSSPGGGGEKLFF. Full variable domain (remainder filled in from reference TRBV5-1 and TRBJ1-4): KAGVTQTPRYLIKTRGQQVTLSCSPISGHRSVSWYQQTPGQGLQFLFEYFSETQRNKGNFPGRFSGRQFSNSRSEMNVSTLELGDSALYLCASSYSSPGGGGEKLFFGSGTQLSVL.

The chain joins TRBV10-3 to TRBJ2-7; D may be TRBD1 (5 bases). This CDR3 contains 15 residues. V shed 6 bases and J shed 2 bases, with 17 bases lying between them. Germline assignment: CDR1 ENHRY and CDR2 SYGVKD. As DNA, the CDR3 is TGTGCCATCAGAAACTCCCCAGGGCTAACCTACGAGCAGTACTTC. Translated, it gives CAIRNSPGLTYEQYF.

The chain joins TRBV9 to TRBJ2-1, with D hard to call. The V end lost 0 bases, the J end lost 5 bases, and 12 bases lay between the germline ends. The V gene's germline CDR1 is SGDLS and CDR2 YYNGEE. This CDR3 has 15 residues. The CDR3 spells CASSVAWASNNEQFF. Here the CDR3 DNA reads TGTGCCAGCAGCGTAGCATGGGCGTCTAACAATGAGCAGTTCTTC.

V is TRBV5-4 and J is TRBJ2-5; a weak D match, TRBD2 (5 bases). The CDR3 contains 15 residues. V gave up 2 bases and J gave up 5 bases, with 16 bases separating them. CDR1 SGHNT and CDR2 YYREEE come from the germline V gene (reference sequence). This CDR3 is CASSFGRGNTETQYF. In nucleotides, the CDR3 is TGTGCCAGCAGCTTTGGTAGAGGGAATACGGAGACCCAGTACTTC.

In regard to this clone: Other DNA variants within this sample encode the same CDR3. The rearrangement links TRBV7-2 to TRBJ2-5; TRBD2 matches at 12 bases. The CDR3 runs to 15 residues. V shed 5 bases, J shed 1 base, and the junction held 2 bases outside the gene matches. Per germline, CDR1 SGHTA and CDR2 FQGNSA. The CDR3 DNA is TGTGCCAGCAGCCGGACTAGCGGGATCCAAGAGACCCAGTACTTC. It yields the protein CASSRTSGIQETQYF.

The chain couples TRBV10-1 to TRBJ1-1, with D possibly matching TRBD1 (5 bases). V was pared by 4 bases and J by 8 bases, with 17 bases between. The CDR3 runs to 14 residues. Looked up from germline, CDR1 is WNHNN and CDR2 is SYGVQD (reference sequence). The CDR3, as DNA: TGCGCCAGCAGTGCCCTCTTGACAGCAGACGAAGCTTTCTTT. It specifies CASSALLTADEAFF.

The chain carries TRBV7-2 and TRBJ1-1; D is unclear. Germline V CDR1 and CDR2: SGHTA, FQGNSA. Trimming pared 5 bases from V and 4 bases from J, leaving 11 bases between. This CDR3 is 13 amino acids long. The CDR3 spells CASSALWGTEAFF. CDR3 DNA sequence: TGTGCCAGCAGCGCCCTTTGGGGCACTGAAGCTTTCTTT.

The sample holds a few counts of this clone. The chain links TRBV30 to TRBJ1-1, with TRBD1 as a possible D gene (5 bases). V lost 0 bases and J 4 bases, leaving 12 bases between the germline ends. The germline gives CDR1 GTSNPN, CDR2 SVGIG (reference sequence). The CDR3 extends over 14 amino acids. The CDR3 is CAWSVRGWSTEAFF. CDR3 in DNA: TGTGCCTGGAGTGTACGGGGGTGGAGCACTGAAGCTTTCTTT.

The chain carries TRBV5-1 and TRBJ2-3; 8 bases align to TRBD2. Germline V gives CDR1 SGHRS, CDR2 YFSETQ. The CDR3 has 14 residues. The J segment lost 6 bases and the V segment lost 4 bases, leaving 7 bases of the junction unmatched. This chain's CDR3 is CASSPSGGGDTQYF. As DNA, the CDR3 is TGCGCCAGCAGCCCAAGCGGGGGCGGGGATACGCAGTATTTT.

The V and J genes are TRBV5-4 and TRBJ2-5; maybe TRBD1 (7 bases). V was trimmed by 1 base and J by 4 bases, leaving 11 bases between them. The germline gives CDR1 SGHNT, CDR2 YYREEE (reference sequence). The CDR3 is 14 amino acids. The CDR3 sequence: CASSLKEGAETQYF. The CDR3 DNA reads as TGTGCCAGCAGCTTGAAGGAGGGGGCAGAGACCCAGTACTTC. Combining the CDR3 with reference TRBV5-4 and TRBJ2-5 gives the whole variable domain ETGVTQSPTHLIKTRGQQVTLRCSSQSGHNTVSWYQQALGQGPQFIFQYYREEENGRGNFPPRFSGLQFPNYSSELNVNALELDDSALYLCASSLKEGAETQYFGPGTRLLVL.